This passage covers 14 T cell receptor beta chains from one sample sequenced in a study of blood T cell repertoires in COVID-19. Here immunoSEQ multiplex PCR was the method, and the copy in TCRdb shows in-frame clones only, minus some. The sample has about 140,000 clones, 78% seen once. Sequenced material: PBMCs or T cells enriched from blood (not recorded which). The origin of the receptors is a woman in her 50s who had recovered from COVID-19.

The chain combines TRBV28 with TRBJ2-2; D might be TRBD1 (6 bases). V was pared by 5 bases and J by 2 bases, with 12 bases between. The V gene's germline CDR1 is MDHEN and CDR2 SYDVKM. This CDR3 comprises 15 residues. The CDR3 DNA sequence: TGTGCCAGCAGTCCGACAGGATCTAACACCGGGGAGCTGTTTTTT. Its protein product is CASSPTGSNTGELFF.

This clone has at least ten counts. The V gene is TRBV12-3 or TRBV12-4, the J gene TRBJ1-5, with TRBD1 identical over 7 bases. After removal of 7 bases from V and 10 bases from J, the junction contained 4 bases not matched to a gene. The CDR3 has 11 residues. In DNA form, the CDR3 reads TGTGCCAGCACCCGGACAGGCCCCCAGCATTTT. It yields the protein CASTRTGPQHF.

The chain joins TRBV2 to TRBJ1-6; 9 positions match TRBD1. CDR3 length equals 14 residues. Germline lookup yields CDR1 SNHLY and CDR2 FYNNEI. The junction had 7 bases not matched to a gene; V was cut back by 5 bases and J by 11 bases. CDR3: CASSTGGGLTPLHF. The CDR3 DNA is TGTGCCAGCAGTACAGGGGGCGGTTTAACACCCCTCCACTTT.

Only a few counts were recorded for this clone. This rearrangement joins TRBV28 to TRBJ1-2; 7 bases line up with TRBD1. The CDR3 runs 17 residues. Germline lookup yields CDR1 MDHEN and CDR2 SYDVKM. Trimming removed 4 bases from V and 1 base from J; junction bases left unmatched: 12. The CDR3 DNA reads TGTGCCAGCAGTTCTGTAAACCAGCACAGGGGTAACTATGGCTACACCTTC. It translates to CASSSVNQHRGNYGYTF.

The count of this clone is one. The CDR3 region has the DNA TGCGCCAGCAGCCAAGGTATTGAGGACACTGAAGCTTTCTTT. This codes for CASSQGIEDTEAFF. V is TRBV4-1 and J is TRBJ1-1; D remains ambiguous. This CDR3 is built from 14 residues. Trimming shortened V by 1 base and J by 3 bases, and 9 bases separated the two germline ends. Germline V lookup: CDR1 MGHRA, CDR2 YSYEKL.

This clone was seen only once. The rearrangement joins TRBV4-1 to TRBJ1-6; 7 bases line up with TRBD1. The CDR3 has 16 amino acids. The junction had 15 bases not matched to a gene; V was cut back by 4 bases and J by 12 bases. Germline assignment: CDR1 MGHRA and CDR2 YSYEKL. CDR3 sequence reads: CASSLQGFRTDEPLHF. The CDR3 DNA is TGCGCCAGCAGCCTACAGGGGTTCCGGACAGATGAACCCCTCCACTTT.

This clone occurred once. In nucleotides, the CDR3 is TGTGCCAGCAGCGTAACGCAGGGTAACACTGAAGCTTTCTTT. This sequence encodes CASSVTQGNTEAFF. This chain links TRBV9 with TRBJ1-1, with a weak D call TRBD1 (5 bases). The ends were cut back, 1 base at V and 2 bases at J, with 9 bases in the middle. The CDR3 consists of 14 residues. In germline, CDR1 is SGDLS, CDR2 YYNGEE. Based on the CDR3 plus reference TRBV9 and TRBJ1-1, the full variable domain is DSGVTQTPKHLITATGQRVTLRCSPRSGDLSVYWYQQSLDQGLQFLIQYYNGEERAKGNILERFSAQQFPDLHSELNLSSLELGDSALYFCASSVTQGNTEAFFGQGTRLTVV.

This clone came up a few times. The rearrangement links TRBV7-3 to TRBJ2-5, with D perhaps matching TRBD2 (5 bases). The CDR3 totals 16 residues. With 1 base removed from V and 0 bases from J, the gap between germline ends came to 12 bases. CDR1 is SGHTA, CDR2 FQGTGA, per germline. CDR3 loop: CASSLSGRGHQETQYF. The CDR3 DNA follows: TGTGCCAGCAGCTTAAGTGGGAGAGGACACCAAGAGACCCAGTACTTC.

The rearrangement uses TRBV13 and TRBJ1-3; 8 nucleotides align to TRBD1. Trimming took 5 bases from V and 0 from J; bases not matched to a gene: 3. CDR1 is PRHDT, CDR2 FYEKMQ, per germline (reference sequence). The CDR3 is 15 amino acids. CDR3 loop: CASSQTGDSGNTIYF. In DNA, the CDR3 is TGTGCCAGCAGCCAGACAGGGGACTCTGGAAACACCATATATTTT.

The chain is built from TRBV27 and TRBJ1-2, with D unresolved. CDR1 and CDR2 from the germline V gene are MNHEY and SMNVEV (reference sequence). V lost 5 bases, J lost 7 bases, and 23 bases lay in between. CDR3 length: 16 residues. CDR3 coding DNA: TGTGCCAGCAGTCCTTCAGCGACATACCGGGAGGTTGGCTACACCTTC. Translation: CASSPSATYREVGYTF.

V is TRBV6-5 and J is TRBJ2-1, with 12 nucleotides matching TRBD2. This CDR3 contains 16 residues. CDR1 and CDR2 (germline): MNHEY, SVGAGI. Trimming cost V 2 bases and J 7 bases; bases outside gene matches: 6. The DNA for the CDR3 is TGTGCCAGCAGTTACAGTGGTCTAGCGGGGGGGAATGAGCAGTTCTTC. It encodes CASSYSGLAGGNEQFF.

V and J are TRBV27 and TRBJ2-5; D remains unclear. The CDR3 covers 13 residues. V was trimmed by 3 bases and J by 5 bases, leaving 10 bases between them. Per germline, CDR1 MNHEY and CDR2 SMNVEV (reference sequence). CDR3 sequence reads: CASSLGQAETQYF. CDR3 nucleotides: TGTGCCAGCAGTTTGGGTCAAGCGGAGACCCAGTACTTC.

The chain carries TRBV27 and TRBJ1-4, with 8 bases aligning to TRBD1. V shed 5 bases and J 7 bases; nucleotides not matched to a gene: 12. The CDR3 spans 16 residues. The germline V gene has CDR1 MNHEY and CDR2 SMNVEV (reference sequence). This CDR3 reads CASSLLANRGSEKLFF. The CDR3, as DNA: TGTGCCAGCAGTCTCCTTGCCAACAGGGGGAGTGAAAAACTGTTTTTT. The full variable domain, with the rest looked up from reference TRBV27 and TRBJ1-4, is EAQVTQNPRYLITVTGKKLTVTCSQNMNHEYMSWYRQDPGLGLRQIYYSMNVEVTDKGDVPEGYKVSRKEKRNFPLILESPSPNQTSLYFCASSLLANRGSEKLFFGSGTQLSVL.

The chain links TRBV6-4 to TRBJ2-3; 9 bases map to TRBD2. CDR1 MRHNA and CDR2 SNTAGT come from the germline V gene. The CDR3 contains 14 residues. Trimming took 4 bases from V and 1 from J; bases not matched to a gene: 0. The DNA for the CDR3 is TGTGCCAGCAGTGCTAGCGGGGGCACAGATACGCAGTATTTT. As protein: CASSASGGTDTQYF.